Reported below is one TCR beta chain. These data belong to a study of T-cell reconstitution after alpha-beta-depleted transplantation in children. The CDR3 extends over 15 amino acids. Between the trimmed V and J ends, which lost 1 base and 1 base, there was a span of 10 bases. Germline V CDR1 and CDR2: LNHNV, YYDKDF (reference sequence). TCRbeta library preparation incorporated unique molecular identifiers. TCRdb re-derived calls from the PCR reads in MiXCR, one entry per CDR3 protein. The sample has some 830,000 distinct CDR3 sequences, around 15% seen once. The sequences come from PBMCs, mostly from graft donor cells, collected 360 days after TCRalphabeta/CD19-depleted stem cell transplant. This receptor was taken from a male patient younger than 18 who had a stem cell transplant for acute lymphoblastic leukemia, so the T cells may come from the graft donor. The chain uses TRBV15 and TRBJ1-2; no reliable D call. The CDR3 sequence: CATSRVGWGNYGYTF. The CDR3 DNA sequence: TGTGCCACCAGCAGAGTTGGGTGGGGTAACTATGGCTACACCTTC.